This T cell receptor beta chain came from a study of blood T cell repertoires in COVID-19. Background on the study: PBMCs, B-cell-depleted T cells, or T cells provided the cDNA or gDNA that made up the material.

With V trimmed by 4 bases and J by 5 bases, 7 bases remained unmatched. The CDR3 is 15 residues long. CDR1 SGHAT and CDR2 FQDESV come from the germline V gene (reference sequence). Under the authors' procedure: Amplifying reference gene primers gave estimates of nucleated cell counts. This table comes from immunoSEQ multiplex PCR, and its TCRdb copy is limited to in-frame clones, with some not included. V, J and clone size are those of that table, while D and trimming were read from the DNA. The sample yields about 200,000 clones, roughly four fifths seen once. The chain combines TRBV11-1 with TRBJ2-5, with 10 bases that match TRBD1. The material sequenced was peripheral blood. The source is a woman between 40 and 50 years old with acute or convalescent COVID-19. CDR3 region: CASSSTGGAGETQYF. In nucleotides, the CDR3 is TGTGCCAGCAGCTCGACAGGGGGCGCAGGGGAGACCCAGTACTTC. Variable domain in full (rest from reference TRBV11-1 and TRBJ2-5): EAEVAQSPRYKITEKSQAVAFWCDPISGHATLYWYRQILGQGPELLVQFQDESVVDDSQLPKDRFSAERLKGVDSTLKIQPAELGDSAMYLCASSSTGGAGETQYFGPGTRLLVL.